The table lists the clone carrying this T cell receptor beta chain with many counts. The antigen is not known. MiXCR, applied by TCRdb to the 5' RACE reads, yields one record per CDR3 protein. The sample holds more than 150,000 distinct CDR3 sequences; around a sixth are singletons and the top ten take about 4.3%. The entry originates in a study of CD8 T cells in ankylosing spondylitis. Study outcomes and limitations: Matched synovial fluid from ankylosing spondylitis patients was reported to be enriched for disease-linked clones. What seemed typical of ankylosing spondylitis blood was a TCR beta motif built from eight highly homologous variants.

Per the germline V gene, CDR1 is SNHLY and CDR2 is FYNNEI. The ends were cut back, 3 bases at V and 7 bases at J, with 15 bases in the middle. The CDR3 is made up of 15 amino acids. This TCR came from a male donor between 5 and 29 years old with ankylosing spondylitis or in good health (not recorded which). The sample comprised blood, either unsorted or a sorted T cell fraction (not recorded which). The V call is TRBV2, the J call TRBJ1-4; perhaps TRBD1 as D (5 bases). The CDR3 DNA follows: TGTGCCAGCAGTGATTTGGGACTTGATGGTGAAAAACTGTTTTTT. Protein sequence: CASSDLGLDGEKLFF.